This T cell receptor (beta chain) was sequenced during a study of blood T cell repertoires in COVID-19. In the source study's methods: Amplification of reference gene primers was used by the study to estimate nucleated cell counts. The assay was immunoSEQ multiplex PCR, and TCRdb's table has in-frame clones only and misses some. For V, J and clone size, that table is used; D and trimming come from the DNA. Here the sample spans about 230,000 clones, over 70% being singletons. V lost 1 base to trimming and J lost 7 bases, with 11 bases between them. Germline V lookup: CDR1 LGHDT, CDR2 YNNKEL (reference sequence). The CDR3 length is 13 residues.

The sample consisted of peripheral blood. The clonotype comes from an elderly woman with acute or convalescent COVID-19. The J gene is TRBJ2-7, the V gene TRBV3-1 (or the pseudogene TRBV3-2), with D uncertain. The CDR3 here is CASSQVPGSEQYF. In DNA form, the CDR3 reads TGTGCCAGCAGCCAAGTCCCGGGTTCGGAGCAGTACTTC.